The 20 T cell receptor beta chains below all came from one sample that was sequenced in a study of T cell responses to AZD1222 COVID-19 vaccine. Measured with immunoSEQ multiplex PCR; TCRdb has only the in-frame clones, and not every one. The repertoire holds over 100,000 clones, roughly 84% seen once, with under 20% in the top ten. Sequenced material: peripheral blood, taken on day 0 of AZD1222 vaccination. Source of these receptors: an adult in good health.

V usage is TRBV25-1 and J usage is TRBJ2-5; D is uncertain. Trimming shortened V by 0 bases and J by 5 bases, and 10 bases separated the two germline ends. From germline, CDR1 is MGHDK and CDR2 SYGVNS. The CDR3 is made up of 14 amino acids. The CDR3, as DNA: TGTGCCAGCAGTGAATATAAGGGCCAGGAGACCCAGTACTTC. Translation: CASSEYKGQETQYF.

The V and J genes are TRBV6-5 and TRBJ1-1, with no clear D. Germline V gene sequence: CDR1 MNHEY, CDR2 SVGAGI. V gave up 1 base and J gave up 8 bases, with 5 bases separating them. The CDR3 length is 11 residues. The CDR3 coding sequence is TGTGCCAGCAGTTACTATGGGGAAGCTTTCTTT. It yields the protein CASSYYGEAFF.

This clone turned up a few times. The chain has TRBV5-4 and TRBJ1-2, with 8 bases lining up with TRBD1. This CDR3 is 18 amino acids long. Trimming took 0 bases from V and 8 from J; bases not matched to a gene: 18. The germline CDR1 and CDR2 sequences are SGHNT and YYREEE (reference sequence). In nucleotides, the CDR3 is TGTGCCAGCAGCTTGGGCGGGGGCCGAGACAGGGGAGGTGTCGGCTACACCTTC. Amino acid sequence: CASSLGGGRDRGGVGYTF.

This clone has just a few counts. The genes are TRBV18 and TRBJ1-4, with D possibly TRBD1 on 6 matching bases. Germline lookup yields CDR1 KGHSH and CDR2 LQKENI. Trimming took 3 bases from V and 7 from J, leaving 15 bases between them. The CDR3 length is 15 residues. As DNA, the CDR3 is TGTGCCAGCTCACCCCAGGGGATGGCGGGTGAAAAACTGTTTTTT. This translates into CASSPQGMAGEKLFF. Full variable domain (remainder filled in from reference TRBV18 and TRBJ1-4): NAGVMQNPRHLVRRRGQEARLRCSPMKGHSHVYWYRQLPEEGLKFMVYLQKENIIDESGMPKERFSAEFPKEGPSILRIQQVVRGDSAAYFCASSPQGMAGEKLFFGSGTQLSVL.

V is TRBV2 and J is TRBJ2-1; TRBD2 matches at 12 bases. This CDR3 is built from 15 residues. Germline V lookup: CDR1 SNHLY, CDR2 FYNNEI. After removal of 5 bases from V and 2 bases from J, the junction contained 1 base not matched to a gene. The CDR3 DNA reads as TGTGCCAGCAGTTCTAGCGGGGGGGCCTACAATGAGCAGTTCTTC. Translation: CASSSSGGAYNEQFF.

The chain employs TRBV19 and TRBJ2-7; 9 positions agree with TRBD1. The CDR3 loop spans 16 amino acids. Germline V CDR1 and CDR2: LNHDA, SQIVND (reference sequence). J was trimmed by 3 bases and V by 0 bases; bases with no gene match: 6. The CDR3 spells CASSIDMGQGLYEQYF. In DNA, the CDR3 is TGTGCCAGTAGTATAGATATGGGACAGGGACTCTACGAGCAGTACTTC.

The V call is TRBV2, the J call TRBJ2-5; the D is unclear. CDR3 size: 13 residues. Germline lookup yields CDR1 SNHLY and CDR2 FYNNEI. Between the trimmed V and J ends, which lost 4 bases and 4 bases, there was a span of 10 bases. CDR3 DNA: TGTGCCAGCAGTGGACCCCAGACAGAGACCCAGTACTTC. Protein: CASSGPQTETQYF. Supplemented by reference TRBV2 and TRBJ2-5, the full variable domain reads EPEVTQTPSHQVTQMGQEVILRCVPISNHLYFYWYRQILGQKVEFLVSFYNNEISEKSEIFDDQFSVERPDGSNFTLKIRSTKLEDSAMYFCASSGPQTETQYFGPGTRLLVL.

This clone has only one observation. CDR3 region: CASSLVVVTANTEAFF. Written as DNA, the CDR3 is TGCGCCAGCAGCTTGGTGGTCGTCACGGCGAACACTGAAGCTTTCTTT. The chain links TRBV5-1 to TRBJ1-1; unclear D gene. CDR1 and CDR2 (germline): SGHRS, YFSETQ. V was shortened by 0 bases and J by 1 base, with 13 bases between the two germline ends. The CDR3 runs to 16 residues.

CDR3 in DNA: TGTGCCAGCAGACTTTCCGGGACCTCCTACGAGCAGTACTTC. Its translation is CASRLSGTSYEQYF. This chain connects TRBV28 to TRBJ2-7; either TRBD1 or TRBD2 may fit D (5 bases each). CDR1 is MDHEN and CDR2 is SYDVKM in the germline V gene. There are 14 residues in the CDR3. V shed 6 bases and J shed 0 bases, with 12 bases lying between them.

This clone was found once. This chain connects TRBV9 to TRBJ2-2, with D possibly TRBD2 on 5 matching bases. CDR3 size: 15 residues. V was cut by 0 bases and J by 7 bases, with 13 bases left in between. Germline V CDR1 and CDR2: SGDLS, YYNGEE. CDR3 amino acids: CASSVDIRGGGELFF. The CDR3, as DNA: TGTGCCAGCAGCGTAGACATCCGAGGAGGCGGGGAGCTGTTTTTT.

The gene calls are TRBV6-5 and TRBJ2-2; D uncertain. V shed 10 bases and J shed 7 bases, with 22 bases lying between them. The length of the CDR3 is 15 residues. Germline CDR1 and CDR2: MNHEY and SVGAGI. As DNA, the CDR3 is TGTGCCACGACGGTAGCACCGGTTGGGCACGGGGAGCTGTTTTTT. Amino acid sequence: CATTVAPVGHGELFF.

The V gene is TRBV28, the J gene TRBJ1-1; 8 bases are shared with TRBD1. V was clipped by 6 bases and J by 0 bases; unmatched bases: 3. This CDR3 comprises 14 residues. Germline loops: CDR1 MDHEN, CDR2 SYDVKM. In DNA form, the CDR3 reads TGTGCCAGCAGAGAGACAGGGGTGAACACTGAAGCTTTCTTT. This codes for CASRETGVNTEAFF.

Only a few counts were recorded for this clone. This sequence joins TRBV2 and TRBJ1-1; D call uncertain. V lost 4 bases to trimming and J lost 1 base, with 10 bases between them. Germline CDR1 SNHLY, CDR2 FYNNEI. The length of the CDR3 is 14 residues. CDR3 DNA: TGTGCCAGCAGTGGCTCGCATCGGAACACTGAAGCTTTCTTT. This gives the protein CASSGSHRNTEAFF.

The chain recombines TRBV28 with TRBJ1-1; D gene ambiguous. Trimming removed 2 bases from V and 8 bases from J, with 9 bases in between. Germline V gene data show CDR1 as MDHEN and CDR2 as SYDVKM. The CDR3 totals 12 residues. Here the CDR3 DNA reads TGTGCCAGCAGTTTAGCCCCGACGGAAGCTTTCTTT. Encoded protein: CASSLAPTEAFF.

V usage is TRBV6-1 and J usage is TRBJ2-7; 10 bases agree with TRBD2. Germline values: CDR1 MNHNS, CDR2 SASEGT. The CDR3 length is 16 residues. V shed 1 base, J shed 2 bases, and the junction held 5 bases outside the gene matches. This CDR3 reads CASSEGIAGGTYEQYV. The DNA for the CDR3 is TGTGCCAGCAGTGAAGGGATAGCGGGAGGAACCTACGAGCAGTACGTC.

Here the CDR3 reads CASSSPDRGQYEQYF. The DNA of the CDR3 is TGTGCCAGCAGCTCCCCAGACAGGGGACAATACGAGCAGTACTTC. The J gene is TRBJ2-7, the V gene TRBV7-3; 8 nucleotides line up with TRBD1. CDR1 SGHTA and CDR2 FQGTGA come from the germline V gene. The CDR3 extends over 15 amino acids. V shed 4 bases and J 4 bases; nucleotides not matched to a gene: 9. Based on the CDR3 plus reference TRBV7-3 and TRBJ2-7, the full variable domain is GAGVSQTPSNKVTEKGKYVELRCDPISGHTALYWYRQSLGQGPEFLIYFQGTGAADDSGLPNDRFFAVRPEGSVSTLKIQRTERGDSAVYLCASSSPDRGQYEQYFGPGTRLTVT.

This CDR3 reads CASSLRPRGYSEAFF. CDR3 bases: TGTGCCAGCAGTTTAAGGCCCAGGGGGTATTCTGAAGCTTTCTTT. The V and J genes are TRBV11-2 and TRBJ1-1, with 7 bases lining up with TRBD1. V shed 6 bases, J shed 6 bases, and the junction held 13 bases outside the gene matches. The CDR3 extends over 15 amino acids. Per germline, CDR1 SGHAT and CDR2 FQNNGV.

This chain uses TRBV21-1 with TRBJ2-5. TRBV21-1 is marked as a pseudogene. This CDR3 is 18 amino acids long. CDR3 sequence reads: CASSSPPRAQGTQETQYF. The CDR3 nucleotides are TGTGCCAGCAGCTCCCCTCCGAGGGCCCAGGGCACCCAAGAGACCCAGTACTTC.

DNA for the CDR3: TGTGCCATCAGTGCGCGGGGACGGAGAGACACTGAAGCTTTCTTT. Encoded protein: CAISARGRRDTEAFF. The rearrangement links TRBV10-3 to TRBJ1-1; maybe TRBD1 (5 bases). Germline loops: CDR1 ENHRY, CDR2 SYGVKD. Trimming stripped 4 bases from V and 3 bases from J, with 15 bases between. The CDR3 spans 15 residues.

CDR3 in DNA: TGTGCCAGTAGTGCGGGACGAGATAGCTCCTATAATTCACCCCTCCACTTT. This encodes CASSAGRDSSYNSPLHF. The chain has TRBV19 and TRBJ1-6; TRBD1 is a possible D gene (5 bases). The length of the CDR3 is 17 residues. CDR1 is LNHDA and CDR2 is SQIVND in the germline V gene (reference sequence). Between the trimmed V and J ends, which lost 5 bases and 0 bases, there was a span of 14 bases.